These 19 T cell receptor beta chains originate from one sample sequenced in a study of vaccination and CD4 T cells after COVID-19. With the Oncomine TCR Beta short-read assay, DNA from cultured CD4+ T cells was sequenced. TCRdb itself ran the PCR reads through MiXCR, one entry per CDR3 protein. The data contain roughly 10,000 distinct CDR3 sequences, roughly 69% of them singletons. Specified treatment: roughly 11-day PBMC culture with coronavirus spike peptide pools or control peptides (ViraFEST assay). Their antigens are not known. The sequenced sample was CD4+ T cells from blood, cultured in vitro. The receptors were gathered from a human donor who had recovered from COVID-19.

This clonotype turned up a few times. The CDR3 nucleotides are TGTGCCAGCAGTGACCCGGCGGCATATAGCAATCAGCCCCAGCATTTT. Residues: CASSDPAAYSNQPQHF. The gene calls are TRBV2 and TRBJ1-5; D not resolved. Germline V gives CDR1 SNHLY, CDR2 FYNNEI. V was trimmed by 3 bases and J by 0 bases, leaving 12 bases between them. This CDR3 region has 16 residues.

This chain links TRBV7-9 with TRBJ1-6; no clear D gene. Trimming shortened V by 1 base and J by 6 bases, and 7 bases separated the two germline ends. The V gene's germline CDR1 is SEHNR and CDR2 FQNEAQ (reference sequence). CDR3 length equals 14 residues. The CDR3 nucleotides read TGTGCCAGCAGCTTAGAAGGGAGTAATTCACCCCTCCACTTT. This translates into CASSLEGSNSPLHF.

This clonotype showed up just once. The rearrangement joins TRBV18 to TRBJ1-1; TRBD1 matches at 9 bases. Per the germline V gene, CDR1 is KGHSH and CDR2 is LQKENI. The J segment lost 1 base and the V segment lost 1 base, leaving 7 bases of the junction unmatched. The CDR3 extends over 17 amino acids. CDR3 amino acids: CASSPLSGGQGNTEAFF. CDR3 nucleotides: TGTGCCAGCTCACCACTTTCCGGGGGACAGGGGAACACTGAAGCTTTCTTT. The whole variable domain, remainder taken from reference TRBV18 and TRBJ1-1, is NAGVMQNPRHLVRRRGQEARLRCSPMKGHSHVYWYRQLPEEGLKFMVYLQKENIIDESGMPKERFSAEFPKEGPSILRIQQVVRGDSAAYFCASSPLSGGQGNTEAFFGQGTRLTVV.

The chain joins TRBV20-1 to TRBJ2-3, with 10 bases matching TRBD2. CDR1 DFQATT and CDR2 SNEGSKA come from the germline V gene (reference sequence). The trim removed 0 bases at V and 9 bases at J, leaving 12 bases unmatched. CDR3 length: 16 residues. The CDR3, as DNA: TGCAGTGCTAGAGATTTACTAGCGGGGCCGCGGGTCACGCAGTATTTT. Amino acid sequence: CSARDLLAGPRVTQYF.

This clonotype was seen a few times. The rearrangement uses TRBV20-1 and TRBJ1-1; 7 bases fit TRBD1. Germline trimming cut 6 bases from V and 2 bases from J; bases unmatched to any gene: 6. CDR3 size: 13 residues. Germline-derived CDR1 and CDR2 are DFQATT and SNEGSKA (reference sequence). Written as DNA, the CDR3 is TGCAGTGCCCAGGGGGGTGTCAACACTGAAGCTTTCTTT. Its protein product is CSAQGGVNTEAFF.

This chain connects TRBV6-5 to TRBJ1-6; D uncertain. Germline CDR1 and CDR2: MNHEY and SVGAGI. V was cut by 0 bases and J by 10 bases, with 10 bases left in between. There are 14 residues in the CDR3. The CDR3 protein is CASSYSPGISPLHF. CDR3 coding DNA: TGTGCCAGCAGTTACTCGCCAGGAATCTCACCCCTCCACTTT.

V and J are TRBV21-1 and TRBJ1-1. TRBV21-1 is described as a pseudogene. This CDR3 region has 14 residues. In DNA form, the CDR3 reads TGTGCCAGCAGCAATGGAGGGATGAACACTGAAGCTTTCTTT. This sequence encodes CASSNGGMNTEAFF.

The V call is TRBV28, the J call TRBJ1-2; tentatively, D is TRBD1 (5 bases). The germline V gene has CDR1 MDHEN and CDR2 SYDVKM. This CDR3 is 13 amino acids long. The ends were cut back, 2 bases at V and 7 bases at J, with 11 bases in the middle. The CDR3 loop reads CASSLGGFSGYTF. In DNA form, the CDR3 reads TGTGCCAGCAGTTTAGGGGGTTTCAGTGGCTACACCTTC.

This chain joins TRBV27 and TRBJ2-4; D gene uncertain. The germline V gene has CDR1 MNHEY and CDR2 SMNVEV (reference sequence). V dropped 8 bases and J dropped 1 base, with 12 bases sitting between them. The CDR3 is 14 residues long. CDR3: CASQPLGAKNIQYF. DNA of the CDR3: TGTGCCAGCCAGCCCCTCGGCGCCAAAAACATTCAGTACTTC.

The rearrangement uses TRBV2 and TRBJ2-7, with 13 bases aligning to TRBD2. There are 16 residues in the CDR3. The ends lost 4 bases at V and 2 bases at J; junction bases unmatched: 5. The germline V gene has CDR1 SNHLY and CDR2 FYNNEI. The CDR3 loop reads CASSAGTSGEAYEQYF. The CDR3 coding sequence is TGTGCCAGCAGTGCCGGGACTAGCGGGGAGGCCTACGAGCAGTACTTC.

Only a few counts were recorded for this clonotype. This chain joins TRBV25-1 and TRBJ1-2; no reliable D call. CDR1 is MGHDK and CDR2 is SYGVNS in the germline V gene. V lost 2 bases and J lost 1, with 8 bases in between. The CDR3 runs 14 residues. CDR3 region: CASSEQRFNYGYTF. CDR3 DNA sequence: TGTGCCAGCAGTGAACAGCGATTTAACTATGGCTACACCTTC.

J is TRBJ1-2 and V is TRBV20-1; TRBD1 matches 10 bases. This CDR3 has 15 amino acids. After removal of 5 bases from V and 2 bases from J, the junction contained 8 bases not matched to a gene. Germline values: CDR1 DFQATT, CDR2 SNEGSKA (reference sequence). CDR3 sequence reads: CSALQPGQGNYGYTF. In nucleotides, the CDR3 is TGCAGTGCTCTTCAACCGGGACAGGGGAACTATGGCTACACCTTC.

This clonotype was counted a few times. The CDR3 region has the DNA TGTGCCAGCAGGAGGGACAGTAACTATGGCTACACCTTC. It translates to CASRRDSNYGYTF. The V gene is TRBV27, the J gene TRBJ1-2; TRBD1 matches at 7 bases. The CDR3 is 13 residues long. V was pared by 6 bases and J by 1 base, with 2 bases of the junction left unmatched. CDR1 is MNHEY and CDR2 is SMNVEV in the germline V gene (reference sequence).

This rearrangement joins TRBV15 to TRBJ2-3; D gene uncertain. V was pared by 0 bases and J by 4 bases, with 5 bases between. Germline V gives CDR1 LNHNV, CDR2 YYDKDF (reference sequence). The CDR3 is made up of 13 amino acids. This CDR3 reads CATSRDLADTQYF. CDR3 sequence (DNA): TGTGCCACCAGCAGAGATCTCGCAGATACGCAGTATTTT.

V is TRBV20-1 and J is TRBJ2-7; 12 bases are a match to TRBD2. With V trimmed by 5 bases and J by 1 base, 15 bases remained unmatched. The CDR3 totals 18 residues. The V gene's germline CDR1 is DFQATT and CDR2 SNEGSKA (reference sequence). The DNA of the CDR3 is TGCAGTGCTCCTAGCGGGAGGGGCAGGCTAATGGGGTCCTACGAGCAGTACTTC. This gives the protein CSAPSGRGRLMGSYEQYF.

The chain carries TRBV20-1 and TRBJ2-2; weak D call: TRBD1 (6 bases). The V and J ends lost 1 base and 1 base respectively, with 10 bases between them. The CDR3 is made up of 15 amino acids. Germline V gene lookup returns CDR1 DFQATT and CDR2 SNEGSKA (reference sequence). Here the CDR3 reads CSARVQGLNTGELFF. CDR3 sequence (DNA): TGCAGTGCTAGAGTGCAGGGGTTGAACACCGGGGAGCTGTTTTTT.

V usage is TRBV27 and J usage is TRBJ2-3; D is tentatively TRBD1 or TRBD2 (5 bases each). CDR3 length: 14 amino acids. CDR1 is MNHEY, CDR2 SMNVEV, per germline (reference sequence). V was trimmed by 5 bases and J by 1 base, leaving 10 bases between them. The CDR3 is CASSKGPGTDTQYF. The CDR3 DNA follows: TGTGCCAGCAGTAAGGGACCTGGCACAGATACGCAGTATTTT.

The CDR3 coding sequence is TGTGCCAGCAGCTACCAGCCGGGGCCGAATTCACCCCTCCACTTT. It yields the protein CASSYQPGPNSPLHF. The J gene is TRBJ1-6, the V gene TRBV7-2, with D possibly being TRBD1 (5 bases). The CDR3 runs 15 residues. V was trimmed by 4 bases and J by 7 bases, leaving 14 bases between them. Germline assignment: CDR1 SGHTA and CDR2 FQGNSA.

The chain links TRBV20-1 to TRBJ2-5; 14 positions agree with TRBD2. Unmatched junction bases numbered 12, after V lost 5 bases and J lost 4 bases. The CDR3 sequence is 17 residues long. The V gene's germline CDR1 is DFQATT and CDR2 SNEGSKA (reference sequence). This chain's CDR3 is CSAFGLAGGWGRETQYF. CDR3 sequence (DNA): TGCAGTGCTTTCGGACTAGCGGGGGGATGGGGTAGAGAGACCCAGTACTTC.